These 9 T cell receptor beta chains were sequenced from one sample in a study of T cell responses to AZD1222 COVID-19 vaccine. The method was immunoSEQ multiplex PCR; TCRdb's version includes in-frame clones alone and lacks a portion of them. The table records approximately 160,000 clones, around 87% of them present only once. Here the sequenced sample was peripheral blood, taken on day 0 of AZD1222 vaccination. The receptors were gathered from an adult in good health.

The CDR3, as DNA: TGTGCCAGCAGCTTGGCCTTAAGAGGGCTGAACACTGAAGCTTTCTTT. Its translation: CASSLALRGLNTEAFF. J is TRBJ1-1 and V is TRBV5-6; D is unclear. CDR1 is SGHDT, CDR2 YYEEEE, per germline. Trimming shortened V by 0 bases and J by 0 bases, and 12 bases separated the two germline ends. The CDR3 contains 16 residues.

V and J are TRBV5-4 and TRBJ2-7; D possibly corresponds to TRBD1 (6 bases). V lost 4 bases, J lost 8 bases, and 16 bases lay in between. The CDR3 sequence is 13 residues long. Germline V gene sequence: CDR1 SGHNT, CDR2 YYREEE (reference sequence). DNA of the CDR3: TGTGCCAGCAGCCAACATGACGGACAGCAGCAGTACTTC. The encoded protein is CASSQHDGQQQYF.

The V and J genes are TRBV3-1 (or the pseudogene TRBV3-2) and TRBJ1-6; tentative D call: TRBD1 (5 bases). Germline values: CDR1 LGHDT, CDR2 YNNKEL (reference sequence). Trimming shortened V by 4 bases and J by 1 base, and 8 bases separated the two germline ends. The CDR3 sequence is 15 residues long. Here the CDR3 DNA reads TGTGCCAGCAGCCGAGGGGAGTCCTATAATTCACCCCTCCACTTT. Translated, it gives CASSRGESYNSPLHF.

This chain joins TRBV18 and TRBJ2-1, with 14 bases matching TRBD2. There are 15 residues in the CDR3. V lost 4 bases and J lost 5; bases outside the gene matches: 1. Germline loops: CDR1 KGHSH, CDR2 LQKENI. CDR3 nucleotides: TGTGCCAGCTCACGGGGACTAGCGGGGGACAATGAGCAGTTCTTC. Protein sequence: CASSRGLAGDNEQFF. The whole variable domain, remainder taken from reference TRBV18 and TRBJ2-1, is NAGVMQNPRHLVRRRGQEARLRCSPMKGHSHVYWYRQLPEEGLKFMVYLQKENIIDESGMPKERFSAEFPKEGPSILRIQQVVRGDSAAYFCASSRGLAGDNEQFFGPGTRLTVL.

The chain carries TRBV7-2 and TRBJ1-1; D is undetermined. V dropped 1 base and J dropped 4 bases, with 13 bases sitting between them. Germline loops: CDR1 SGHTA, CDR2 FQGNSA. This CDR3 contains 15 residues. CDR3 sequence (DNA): TGTGCCAGCAGCTTAGAGCGTTACAGCACCACTGAAGCTTTCTTT. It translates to CASSLERYSTTEAFF. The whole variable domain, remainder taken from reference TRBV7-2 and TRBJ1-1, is GAGVSQSPSNKVTEKGKDVELRCDPISGHTALYWYRQSLGQGLEFLIYFQGNSAPDKSGLPSDRFSAERTGGSVSTLTIQRTQQEDSAVYLCASSLERYSTTEAFFGQGTRLTVV.

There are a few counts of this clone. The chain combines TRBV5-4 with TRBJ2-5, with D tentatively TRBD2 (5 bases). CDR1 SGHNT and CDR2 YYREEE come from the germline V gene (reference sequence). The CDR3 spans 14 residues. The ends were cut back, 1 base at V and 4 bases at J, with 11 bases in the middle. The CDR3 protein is CASSLRGFGETQYF. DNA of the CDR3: TGTGCCAGCAGCTTGCGGGGATTCGGAGAGACCCAGTACTTC.

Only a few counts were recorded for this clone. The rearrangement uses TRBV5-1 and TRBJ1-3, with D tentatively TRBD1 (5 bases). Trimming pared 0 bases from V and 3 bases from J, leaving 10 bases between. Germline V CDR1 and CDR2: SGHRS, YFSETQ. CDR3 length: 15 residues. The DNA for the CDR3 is TGCGCCAGCAGCTTGGTGTCAGGGTATGGAAACACCATATATTTT. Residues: CASSLVSGYGNTIYF.

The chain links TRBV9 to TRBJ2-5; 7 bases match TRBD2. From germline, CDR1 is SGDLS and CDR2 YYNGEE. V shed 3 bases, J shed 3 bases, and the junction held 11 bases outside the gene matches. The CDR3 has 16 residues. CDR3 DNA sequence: TGTGCCAGCAGCGCCACCGAGGGAGGGTTGGAAGAGACCCAGTACTTC. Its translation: CASSATEGGLEETQYF.

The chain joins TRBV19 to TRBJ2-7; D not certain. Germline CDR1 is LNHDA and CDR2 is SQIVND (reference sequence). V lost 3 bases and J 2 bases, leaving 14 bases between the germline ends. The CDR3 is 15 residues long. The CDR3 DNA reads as TGTGCCAGTAGTATTCAGCTTGGGCCTACCTACGAGCAGTACTTC. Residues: CASSIQLGPTYEQYF.